Listed here are 21 T cell receptor beta chains from one sample, sequenced in a study of shared clonotypes between healthy human individuals. The assay was immunoSEQ multiplex PCR, and TCRdb's table has in-frame clones only and misses some. Of roughly 2,000,000 clones in the sample, about 95% were seen once. Naive CD8 cells comprised CD45RO-negative, CCR7-positively selected cells, excluding terminally differentiated effector memory CD45RA+ cells. The specimen sequenced was naive CD8+ T cells sorted from blood. Receptors originate from a man aged 18 to 29 in good health.

J is TRBJ1-6 and V is TRBV7-9; no clear D gene. Germline lookup yields CDR1 SEHNR and CDR2 FQNEAQ (reference sequence). The V end was cut by 8 bases, the J end by 6 bases, with 11 bases between. The CDR3 runs 13 residues. CDR3 residues: CASGVGINSPLHF. Here the CDR3 DNA reads TGTGCCAGCGGGGTTGGCATTAATTCACCCCTCCACTTT.

Turning to this clone: Other DNA sequences from this sample encode an identical CDR3 as well. The chain joins TRBV7-9 to TRBJ2-7; perhaps TRBD1 as D (5 bases). V lost 0 bases and J 5 bases, leaving 8 bases between the germline ends. This CDR3 is built from 13 residues. CDR1 is SEHNR and CDR2 is FQNEAQ in the germline V gene (reference sequence). The CDR3 DNA is TGTGCCAGCAGCTTAGCAGGGGTACACGAGCAGTACTTC. Residues: CASSLAGVHEQYF.

The V and J genes are TRBV29-1 and TRBJ1-1; 8 nucleotides agree with TRBD1. Germline CDR1 and CDR2: SQVTM and ANQGSEA. The CDR3 has 13 amino acids. V shed 5 bases, J shed 1 base, and the junction held 3 bases outside the gene matches. The CDR3 nucleotides are TGCAGCGTTCCCGGGACAGGGAACACTGAAGCTTTCTTT. Its translation: CSVPGTGNTEAFF.

The rearrangement joins TRBV29-1 to TRBJ2-3; possible D gene TRBD2, 6 bases. The CDR3 is 16 residues long. Trimming took off 3 bases at V and 0 bases at J, with 16 bases between the two ends. Germline values: CDR1 SQVTM, CDR2 ANQGSEA. The CDR3 nucleotides read TGCAGCGTTGAGCCTAGCGCGCCACTTAGCACAGATACGCAGTATTTT. Translation gives CSVEPSAPLSTDTQYF.

J is TRBJ2-1 and V is TRBV6-1, with 10 nucleotides matching TRBD2. The germline V gene encodes CDR1 MNHNS and CDR2 SASEGT. With V trimmed by 1 base and J by 7 bases, 7 bases remained unmatched. The CDR3 loop spans 16 amino acids. The CDR3 sequence: CASSEGPSGGGNEQFF. CDR3 DNA: TGTGCCAGCAGTGAAGGACCTAGCGGGGGAGGGAATGAGCAGTTCTTC.

The chain carries TRBV9 and TRBJ2-2; 8 bases fit TRBD1. The CDR3 totals 16 residues. V gave up 0 bases and J gave up 5 bases; unmatched junction bases: 6. Germline loops: CDR1 SGDLS, CDR2 YYNGEE. The CDR3 region has the DNA TGTGCCAGCAGCGTAGGAGATACAGGGGGTACCGGGGAGCTGTTTTTT. Its translation is CASSVGDTGGTGELFF.

V usage is TRBV6-5 and J usage is TRBJ1-6, with 8 positions matching TRBD1. Trimming cost V 5 bases and J 10 bases; bases outside gene matches: 10. The CDR3 loop spans 15 amino acids. CDR1 and CDR2 from the germline V gene are MNHEY and SVGAGI. The CDR3 loop is CASSGPDRGGSPLHF. For the CDR3, the DNA is TGTGCCAGCAGTGGCCCTGACAGGGGTGGATCACCCCTCCACTTT.

The CDR3 DNA reads as TGTGCCAGCAGTCCCCACGTGGACGAGCAGTACTTC. Translated, it gives CASSPHVDEQYF. The rearrangement links TRBV6-5 to TRBJ2-7; D not resolved. The germline V and J ends were trimmed by 5 bases and 5 bases, with 10 bases remaining between them. This CDR3 region has 12 residues. CDR1 and CDR2 from the germline V gene are MNHEY and SVGAGI.

This clone was detected once. As DNA, the CDR3 is TGTGCCAGCAGTTACGGTTCAGGGACGTCCACGCAGTATTTT. Its translation: CASSYGSGTSTQYF. J is TRBJ2-3 and V is TRBV6-5; D tentatively fits TRBD1 or TRBD2 (5 bases each). Trimming shortened V by 2 bases and J by 9 bases, and 15 bases separated the two germline ends. CDR1 MNHEY and CDR2 SVGAGI come from the germline V gene. This CDR3 comprises 14 residues.

The chain links TRBV11-2 to TRBJ2-6; no firm D call. Trimming cost V 5 bases and J 0 bases, with 14 bases left between them. The CDR3 extends over 17 amino acids. Germline CDR1 reads SGHAT; CDR2 reads FQNNGV. Written as DNA, the CDR3 is TGTGCCAGCAGCCTTAGTAAGGGTCTCTCTGGGGCCAACGTCCTGACTTTC. Residues: CASSLSKGLSGANVLTF.

The V gene is TRBV11-2, the J gene TRBJ1-1; no definite D call. This CDR3 comprises 15 residues. Per the germline V gene, CDR1 is SGHAT and CDR2 is FQNNGV. Trimming cost V 2 bases and J 5 bases, with 15 bases left between them. For the CDR3, the DNA is TGTGCCAGCAGCTTAATGTTTTGGGCTGTTACTGAAGCTTTCTTT. This encodes CASSLMFWAVTEAFF.

The chain recombines TRBV7-9 with TRBJ2-2, with D maybe TRBD2 (5 bases). With 1 base removed from V and 4 bases from J, the gap between germline ends came to 10 bases. Germline V gene sequence: CDR1 SEHNR, CDR2 FQNEAQ (reference sequence). The CDR3 runs to 15 residues. CDR3 nucleotide sequence: TGTGCCAGCAGCTTAGGTCCTAGCAGCACCGGGGAGCTGTTTTTT. Translating gives CASSLGPSSTGELFF.

Comment on this clone: Relative to the germline gene, one junction end is altered; a read error may explain this. The chain has TRBV13 and TRBJ2-7; 8 nucleotides line up with TRBD1. The CDR3 covers 14 residues. Germline V lookup: CDR1 PRHDT, CDR2 FYEKMQ (reference sequence). The chain's CDR3 is CASSIGQGTYEQYF. In DNA form, the CDR3 reads TGTGCCAGCAGCATAGGACAGGGCACCTACGAGCAGTACTTC.

CDR3 DNA: TGTGCCAGCAGTTTGACTTCCAGGAGGACTGAAGCTTTCTTT. The encoded protein is CASSLTSRRTEAFF. The chain joins TRBV27 to TRBJ1-1; no definite D call. V dropped 3 bases and J dropped 5 bases, with 13 bases sitting between them. There are 14 residues in the CDR3. Germline CDR1 MNHEY, CDR2 SMNVEV (reference sequence).

The V and J genes are TRBV6-6 and TRBJ2-7, with 10 bases lining up with TRBD1. This CDR3 is built from 15 residues. V was pared by 6 bases and J by 5 bases, with 10 bases of the junction left unmatched. Germline V gene data show CDR1 as MNHNY and CDR2 as SVGAGI (reference sequence). CDR3 sequence (DNA): TGTGCCAGCAGGATAACGCGGGACAGGGGCCACGAGCAGTACTTC. Encoded protein: CASRITRDRGHEQYF.

The chain uses TRBV11-2 and TRBJ2-5, with 9 bases lining up with TRBD1. Germline V lookup: CDR1 SGHAT, CDR2 FQNNGV. The CDR3 extends over 15 amino acids. The J segment lost 5 bases and the V segment lost 1 base, leaving 5 bases of the junction unmatched. The CDR3 is CASSLGTGGLETQYF. The CDR3, as DNA: TGTGCCAGCAGCTTAGGTACAGGGGGCTTGGAGACCCAGTACTTC. Full variable domain (outside the CDR3, taken from reference TRBV11-2 and TRBJ2-5): EAGVAQSPRYKIIEKRQSVAFWCNPISGHATLYWYQQILGQGPKLLIQFQNNGVVDDSQLPKDRFSAERLKGVDSTLKIQPAKLEDSAVYLCASSLGTGGLETQYFGPGTRLLVL.

The DNA for the CDR3 is TGTGCCAGTAGTATTTGGACAGGGACCTACGAGCAGTACTTC. This sequence encodes CASSIWTGTYEQYF. The chain couples TRBV19 to TRBJ2-7; 8 nucleotides match TRBD1. V gave up 3 bases and J gave up 2 bases; unmatched junction bases: 3. Germline V lookup: CDR1 LNHDA, CDR2 SQIVND (reference sequence). This CDR3 is built from 14 residues.

This rearrangement joins TRBV2 to TRBJ1-4; no clear D. V dropped 4 bases and J dropped 4 bases, with 7 bases sitting between them. Germline V gene data show CDR1 as SNHLY and CDR2 as FYNNEI. CDR3 length: 13 amino acids. This CDR3 reads CASSGSYNEKLFF. The CDR3 nucleotides read TGTGCCAGCAGTGGGTCCTATAATGAAAAACTGTTTTTT. The full variable domain, with the rest looked up from reference TRBV2 and TRBJ1-4, is EPEVTQTPSHQVTQMGQEVILRCVPISNHLYFYWYRQILGQKVEFLVSFYNNEISEKSEIFDDQFSVERPDGSNFTLKIRSTKLEDSAMYFCASSGSYNEKLFFGSGTQLSVL.

This rearrangement joins TRBV29-1 to TRBJ1-2, with 10 bases matching TRBD1. Germline-derived CDR1 and CDR2 are SQVTM and ANQGSEA. The CDR3 runs to 15 residues. Trimming at V came to 4 bases and at J to 1 base, leaving 6 bases not matched to a gene. The CDR3 loop reads CSVAEDRGFNYGYTF. Written as DNA, the CDR3 is TGCAGCGTTGCGGAGGACAGGGGGTTTAACTATGGCTACACCTTC.

The chain couples TRBV18 to TRBJ2-7; D is ambiguous. V was cut by 1 base and J by 3 bases, with 13 bases left in between. Germline CDR1 is KGHSH and CDR2 is LQKENI. The CDR3 totals 15 residues. CDR3 DNA: TGTGCCAGCTCACCACTTCCGTATCCTCTCTACGAGCAGTACTTC. This codes for CASSPLPYPLYEQYF.

The genes are TRBV29-1 and TRBJ2-7; perhaps TRBD1 as D (5 bases). The CDR3 covers 11 residues. Germline CDR1 and CDR2: SQVTM and ANQGSEA. V shed 7 bases and J shed 4 bases, with 11 bases lying between them. The CDR3 reads CSGYDSYEQYF. CDR3 nucleotide sequence: TGCAGCGGGTATGACAGTTACGAGCAGTACTTC.